The clone carrying this T cell receptor beta chain occurred once. Its antigen remains unidentified. The data originate from a study of chemoradiotherapy in HPV16-positive cancers. Findings of the study overall: Better recurrence-free survival went with HPV-responsive T-cell expansion in HPV16-positive patients.

The V end was cut by 6 bases, the J end by 8 bases, with 22 bases between. Germline values: CDR1 KGHSH, CDR2 LQKENI. The CDR3 is made up of 15 amino acids. Some clones are missing from TCRdb's copy, which holds only in-frame ones; the method was immunoSEQ multiplex PCR. This table has 20,000 to 25,000 clones, approximately 90% appearing once. The TCR originated in a human donor with HPV-associated anogenital cancer. The rearrangement links TRBV18 to TRBJ1-2; D is perhaps TRBD1 (6 bases). The material was blood, obtained from a patient who underwent chemoradiotherapy. The DNA for the CDR3 is TGTGCCAGCTCGCAGACCGGGGACAAATCATCGGGCTACACCTTC. Its translation is CASSQTGDKSSGYTF.